This record looks at one T cell receptor beta chain sequence and its context. Its antigen is unknown. No per-base quality is available; no much larger clone lies one base away. The cysteine opens and the phenylalanine closes a CDR3 of 14 amino acids. Left in the record is the CDR3 DNA by itself, 42 bases read in frame from the first base. V is clipped by 7 bases and J by 3 bases, and the sequence between their germline boundaries is 14 bases long. Per the germline V gene, SGHDT is the CDR1 and YYEEEE is the CDR2. The twin pairs came from the European Cystic Fibrosis Twin and Sibling Study Cohort, a cohort that recruited patients from over a hundred CF clinics across 14 European countries. Zygosity and CFTR genotype were verified in-house, with zygosity tested by multiplex PCR of nine short tandem repeat loci. Peripheral blood was taken from each twin, and clinical parameters were recorded on the day of blood sampling. Genomic DNA was isolated from peripheral blood cells with phenol/chloroform and kept in TE buffer at 4 degrees C.

The record originates from a study of monozygotic twins with cystic fibrosis (dated by TCRdb to the early 2020s). Study-wide context: Three micrograms of fragmented DNA went through 15 PCR cycles to produce barcoded libraries. To gauge how much genetics shapes V and J gene usage, the researchers compared TCR beta repertoires both within and across 16 monozygotic twin pairs who have cystic fibrosis. Ten female and six male twin pairs, aged roughly 2.0 to 36.4 years (median roughly 9 years) and mostly children and adolescents, were included in the cohort. On the day of blood sampling, twins were ranked among about 960 cohort participants for weight-for-height and for FEVPerc (FEV1 disease centile). Data for three of the twin pairs had previously been reported in another context.

Overall study outcomes, separate from this receptor: Monozygotic CF twin pairs shared significantly more nucleotide-identical clonotypes within each pair than unrelated CF individuals shared with one another (P = 0.000026, Mann-Whitney). V gene usage was most similar to the co-twin for 13 of 16 pairs, and J usage for 8 of 16 pairs, suggesting genetic constraints. Simpson clonality was generally low (median about 0.0087), suggesting a naive-dominated repertoire, with higher clonality in the most severely affected patients. No association turned up between shared CDR3 numbers and age, concordance or disease severity, and the cohort was small.

TCR beta CDR3 regions were amplified by multiplex PCR using the immunoSEQ immune profiling system, following the manufacturer's instructions. Sequencing was performed on an Illumina NextSeq system. In the paper's pipeline: Sequence data were processed on the immunoSEQ Analyzer platform, and clonality was computed as the square root of Simpson's index of productive rearrangements. V and J usage similarity was measured by Jensen-Shannon distance, and CDR3 generation probabilities were computed with OLGA. Shared CDR3 sequences were searched against the immuneACCESS database (August 2020) and VDJdb (December 2020). TCRdb stores this immuneACCESS table with in-frame sequences only. Part of the clones is absent; in the studies checked, under half of the shortfall reflects unresolved V genes, and no reason is known for the rest. V and J calls and clone size are as listed in that table; D and trimming were resolved from the DNA. The sample yields approximately 24,000 clones; around 96% were counted once. The top ten clonotypes cover under 3% of the sample.

The rearrangement joined TRBV5-6 to TRBJ1-5, with the D gene not clear enough to name. Specimen: blood. This TCR derives from a girl aged 2 to 9 with cystic fibrosis. The DNA is as follows: TGTGCCAGCTGCCTAGGGCCTAACAATCAGCCCCAGCATTTT. This gives the protein CASCLGPNNQPQHF.